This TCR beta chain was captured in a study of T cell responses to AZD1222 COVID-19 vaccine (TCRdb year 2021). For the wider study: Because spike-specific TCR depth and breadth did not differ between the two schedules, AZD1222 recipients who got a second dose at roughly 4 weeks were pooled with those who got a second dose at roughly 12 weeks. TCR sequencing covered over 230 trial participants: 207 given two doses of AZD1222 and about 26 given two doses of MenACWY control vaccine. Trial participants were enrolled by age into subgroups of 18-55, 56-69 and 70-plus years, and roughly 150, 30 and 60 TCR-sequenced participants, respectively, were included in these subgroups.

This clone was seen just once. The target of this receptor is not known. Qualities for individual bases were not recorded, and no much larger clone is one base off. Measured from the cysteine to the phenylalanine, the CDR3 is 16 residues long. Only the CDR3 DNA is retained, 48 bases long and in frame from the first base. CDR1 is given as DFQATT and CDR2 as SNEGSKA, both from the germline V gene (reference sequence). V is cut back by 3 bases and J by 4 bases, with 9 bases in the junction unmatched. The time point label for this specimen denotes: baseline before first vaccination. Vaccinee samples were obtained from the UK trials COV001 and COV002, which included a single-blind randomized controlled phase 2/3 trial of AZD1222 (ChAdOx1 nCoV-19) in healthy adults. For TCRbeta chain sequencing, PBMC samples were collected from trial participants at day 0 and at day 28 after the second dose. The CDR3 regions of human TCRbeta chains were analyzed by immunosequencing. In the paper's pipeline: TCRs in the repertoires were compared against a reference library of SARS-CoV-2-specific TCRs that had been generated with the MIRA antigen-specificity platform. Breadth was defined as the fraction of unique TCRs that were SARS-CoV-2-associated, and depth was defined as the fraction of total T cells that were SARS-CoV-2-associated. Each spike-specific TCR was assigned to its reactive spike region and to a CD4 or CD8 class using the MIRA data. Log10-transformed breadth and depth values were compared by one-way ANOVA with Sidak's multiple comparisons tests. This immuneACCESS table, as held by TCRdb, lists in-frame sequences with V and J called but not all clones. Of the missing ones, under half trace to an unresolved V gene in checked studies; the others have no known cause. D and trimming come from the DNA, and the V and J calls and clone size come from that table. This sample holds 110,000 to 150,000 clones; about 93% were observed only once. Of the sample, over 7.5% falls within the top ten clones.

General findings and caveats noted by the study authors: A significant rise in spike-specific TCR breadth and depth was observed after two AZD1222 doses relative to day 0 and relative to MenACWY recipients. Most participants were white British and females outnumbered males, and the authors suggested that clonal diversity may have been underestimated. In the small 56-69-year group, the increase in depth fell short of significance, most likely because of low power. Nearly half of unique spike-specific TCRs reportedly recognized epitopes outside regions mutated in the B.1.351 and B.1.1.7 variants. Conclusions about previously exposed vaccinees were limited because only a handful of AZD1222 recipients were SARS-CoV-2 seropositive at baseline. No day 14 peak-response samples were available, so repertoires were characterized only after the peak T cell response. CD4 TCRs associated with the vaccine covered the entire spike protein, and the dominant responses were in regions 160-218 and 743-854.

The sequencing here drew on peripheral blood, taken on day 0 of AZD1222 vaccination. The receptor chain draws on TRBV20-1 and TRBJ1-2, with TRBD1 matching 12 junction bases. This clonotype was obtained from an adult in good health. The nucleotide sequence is TGCAGTGCTAGTCCGGGACAGGGGGCGCTGGTCTATGGCTACACCTTC. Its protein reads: CSASPGQGALVYGYTF.